Listed here are 3 T cell receptor beta chains from one sample, sequenced in a study of shared clonotypes between healthy human individuals. The method was immunoSEQ multiplex PCR; TCRdb's version includes in-frame clones alone and lacks a portion of them. Among approximately 460,000 clones listed, approximately 80% were seen once. Sequences were obtained from PBMCs. Source of these receptors: a woman between 40 and 55 years old in good health. Some clones in this sample may be carry-over from other donors' samples.

This rearrangement joins TRBV30 to TRBJ1-5; D is uncertain. Germline V gene data show CDR1 as GTSNPN and CDR2 as SVGIG (reference sequence). The CDR3 covers 14 residues. Trimming removed 2 bases at V and 0 bases at J, with 8 bases between. The CDR3 sequence: CAWSKRYSNQPQHF. The DNA of the CDR3 is TGTGCCTGGAGTAAGAGGTATAGCAATCAGCCCCAGCATTTT. Full variable domain (outside the CDR3, taken from reference TRBV30 and TRBJ1-5): SQTIHQWPATLVQPVGSPLSLECTVEGTSNPNLYWYRQAAGRGLQLLFYSVGIGQISSEVPQNLSASRPQDRQFILSSKKLLLSDSGFYLCAWSKRYSNQPQHFGDGTRLSIL.

This rearrangement joins TRBV9 to TRBJ2-2, with TRBD1 as a possible D gene (6 bases). Trimming removed 3 bases from V and 0 bases from J, with 15 bases in between. CDR1 and CDR2 from the germline V gene are SGDLS and YYNGEE. There are 17 residues in the CDR3. The CDR3 bases are TGTGCCAGCAGCGCAGGGGTGGGGCTGCCGAACACCGGGGAGCTGTTTTTT. Translation gives CASSAGVGLPNTGELFF. Complete variable domain (other parts from reference TRBV9 and TRBJ2-2): DSGVTQTPKHLITATGQRVTLRCSPRSGDLSVYWYQQSLDQGLQFLIQYYNGEERAKGNILERFSAQQFPDLHSELNLSSLELGDSALYFCASSAGVGLPNTGELFFGEGSRLTVL.

V and J are TRBV25-1 and TRBJ1-1; 10 nucleotides line up with TRBD1. Trimming took 5 bases from V and 4 from J; bases not matched to a gene: 7. Germline CDR1 is MGHDK and CDR2 is SYGVNS. This CDR3 is 15 amino acids long. CDR3 nucleotide sequence: TGTGCCAGCAGTAATAGACAGGGGGCAGGCACTGAAGCTTTCTTT. Protein product: CASSNRQGAGTEAFF.